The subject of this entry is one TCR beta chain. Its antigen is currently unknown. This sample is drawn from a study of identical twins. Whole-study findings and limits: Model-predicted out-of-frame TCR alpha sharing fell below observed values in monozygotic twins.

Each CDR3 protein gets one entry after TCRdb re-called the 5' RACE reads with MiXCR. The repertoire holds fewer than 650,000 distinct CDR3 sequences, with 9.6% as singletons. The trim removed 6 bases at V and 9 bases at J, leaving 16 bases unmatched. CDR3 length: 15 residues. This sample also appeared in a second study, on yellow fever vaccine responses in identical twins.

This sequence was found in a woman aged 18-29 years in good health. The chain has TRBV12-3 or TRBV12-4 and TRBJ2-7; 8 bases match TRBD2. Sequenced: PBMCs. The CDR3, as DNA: TGTGCCAGCAGGCGTTCGGGGGGGCGGGAGTTAGTGCAGTACTTC. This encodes CASRRSGGRELVQYF.